This T cell receptor beta chain was identified during a study of cytomegalovirus exposure and HLA in healthy donors. Regarding the study as a whole: In a later analysis, TCR association rates varied by HLA locus: DRB1 most, HLA-C fewest.

The CDR3 contains 13 residues. Looked up from germline, CDR1 is SGHTA and CDR2 is FQGNSA. Trimming took 0 bases from V and 9 from J, leaving 12 bases between them. Primers: 60 Vbeta forward and 13 Jbeta reverse. Measured with immunoSEQ multiplex PCR; TCRdb has only the in-frame clones, and not every one. The sample lists roughly 160,000 clones, around 77% seen once, with 3.7% in the top ten. Note on this clone: Its antigen is not known.

The material sequenced was PBMCs. The chain has TRBV7-2 and TRBJ2-7; a weak D match, TRBD1 (6 bases). The origin of this receptor is a man under 40 in good health and CMV-seropositive. This CDR3 reads CASSLARQAAQYF. In DNA form, the CDR3 reads TGTGCCAGCAGCTTAGCAAGACAGGCTGCGCAGTACTTC.